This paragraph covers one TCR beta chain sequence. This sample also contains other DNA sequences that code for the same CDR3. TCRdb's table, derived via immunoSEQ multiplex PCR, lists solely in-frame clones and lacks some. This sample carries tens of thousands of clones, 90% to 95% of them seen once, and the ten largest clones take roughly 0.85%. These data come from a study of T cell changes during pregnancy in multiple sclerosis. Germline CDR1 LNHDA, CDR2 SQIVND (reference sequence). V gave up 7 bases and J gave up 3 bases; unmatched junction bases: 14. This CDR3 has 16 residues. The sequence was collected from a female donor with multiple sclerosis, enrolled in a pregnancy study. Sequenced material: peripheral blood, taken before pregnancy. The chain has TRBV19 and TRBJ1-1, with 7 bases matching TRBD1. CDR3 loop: CASTQGVGGWDTEAFF. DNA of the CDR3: TGTGCCAGTACCCAGGGGGTTGGAGGCTGGGACACTGAAGCTTTCTTT.